This T cell receptor beta chain stems from a study of T-cell reconstitution after alpha-beta-depleted transplantation in children. In germline, CDR1 is ENHRY, CDR2 SYGVKD. CDR3 length equals 19 residues. The J segment lost 2 bases and the V segment lost 4 bases, leaving 17 bases of the junction unmatched. The TCRbeta library incorporated unique molecular identifiers. TCRdb used MiXCR to reprocess the PCR reads, holding one entry per CDR3 protein. This sample carries hundreds of thousands of distinct CDR3 sequences, approximately 15% of them seen once, and the ten largest clones take approximately 1%.

The receptor comes from a human donor who donated a stem cell graft to a child with acute myeloid leukemia. The material sequenced was PBMCs from the stem cell graft donor, taken from the stem cell graft. This chain links TRBV10-3 with TRBJ2-5, with 9 bases aligning to TRBD1. CDR3 region: CAISARGGQGQDAQETQYF. CDR3 in DNA: TGTGCCATCAGTGCAAGGGGGGGACAGGGACAAGATGCGCAAGAGACCCAGTACTTC.